The 15 T cell receptor beta chains listed next were all sequenced from one sample in a study of blood T cell repertoires in COVID-19. Sequenced by immunoSEQ multiplex PCR; TCRdb stores in-frame clones only, minus some. Here the sample spans approximately 52,000 clones, approximately 83% being singletons. The source material was peripheral blood. Receptors originate from a human donor in a cohort sampled during active COVID-19.

There are a few counts of this clone. The V gene is TRBV6-4, the J gene TRBJ1-2; no clear D gene. Per germline, CDR1 MRHNA and CDR2 SNTAGT. There are 16 residues in the CDR3. Trimming removed 0 bases at V and 0 bases at J, with 11 bases between. The CDR3 region is CASSDSSKGANYGYTF. In DNA, the CDR3 is TGTGCCAGCAGTGACTCGTCAAAGGGAGCTAACTATGGCTACACCTTC.

The chain carries TRBV11-2 and TRBJ1-1; tentatively, D is TRBD1 (5 bases). From germline, CDR1 is SGHAT and CDR2 FQNNGV. The CDR3 runs to 15 residues. V lost 0 bases and J 11 bases, leaving 19 bases between the germline ends. CDR3 sequence: CASSLDRGSGKGAFF. CDR3 sequence (DNA): TGTGCCAGCAGCTTAGATAGGGGCTCGGGCAAAGGGGCTTTCTTT.

This chain links TRBV28 with TRBJ1-2; 12 nucleotides match TRBD1. V was pared by 5 bases and J by 2 bases, with 3 bases of the junction left unmatched. Germline CDR1 is MDHEN and CDR2 is SYDVKM. The CDR3 consists of 15 residues. The chain's CDR3 is CASSLGTGGNYGYTF. The CDR3 DNA reads TGTGCCAGCAGTCTCGGGACAGGGGGCAACTATGGCTACACCTTC.

V usage is TRBV6-5 and J usage is TRBJ2-7; 10 positions agree with TRBD1. CDR3 size: 16 residues. The junction had 10 bases not matched to a gene; V was cut back by 2 bases and J by 6 bases. Germline CDR1 reads MNHEY; CDR2 reads SVGAGI. CDR3 sequence: CASSYGIWDRGREQYF. CDR3 bases: TGTGCCAGCAGTTACGGAATTTGGGACAGGGGACGCGAGCAGTACTTC.

The chain carries TRBV28 and TRBJ2-3; 7 bases are shared with TRBD1. The CDR3 contains 17 residues. Germline V gene lookup returns CDR1 MDHEN and CDR2 SYDVKM. V gave up 7 bases and J gave up 2 bases; unmatched junction bases: 15. CDR3 nucleotide sequence: TGTGCCAGCACTCCGTGGCCCATTGACAGGGCCACAGATACGCAGTATTTT. As protein: CASTPWPIDRATDTQYF.

This chain joins TRBV4-2 and TRBJ2-7, with 10 nucleotides matching TRBD2. From germline, CDR1 is LGHNA and CDR2 YNFKEQ. Trimming at V came to 1 base and at J to 6 bases, leaving 3 bases not matched to a gene. The CDR3 has 14 residues. The CDR3 region is CASSQVGLAVEQYF. The CDR3 DNA reads as TGTGCCAGCAGCCAAGTTGGACTAGCGGTCGAGCAGTACTTC.

V and J are TRBV5-4 and TRBJ1-2; D not certain. V lost 5 bases and J 2 bases, leaving 7 bases between the germline ends. The CDR3 loop spans 12 amino acids. Per germline, CDR1 SGHNT and CDR2 YYREEE (reference sequence). CDR3 residues: CASSPGNYGYTF. For the CDR3, the DNA is TGTGCCAGCAGTCCGGGGAACTATGGCTACACCTTC.

This sequence joins TRBV6-5 and TRBJ2-6, with D possibly being TRBD1 (5 bases). The CDR3 loop spans 15 amino acids. Germline-derived CDR1 and CDR2 are MNHEY and SVGAGI. Trimming shortened V by 6 bases and J by 2 bases, and 11 bases separated the two germline ends. This CDR3 is CASRRREAGANVLTF. Written as DNA, the CDR3 is TGTGCCAGCAGACGCAGGGAAGCTGGGGCCAACGTCCTGACTTTC.

The chain combines TRBV18 with TRBJ2-7; 8 bases fit TRBD2. With 3 bases clipped from V and 2 bases from J, the junction kept 3 bases outside the gene matches. Germline V lookup: CDR1 KGHSH, CDR2 LQKENI. The CDR3 has 14 amino acids. The CDR3 protein is CASSPPGGTYEQYF. For the CDR3, the DNA is TGTGCCAGCTCACCCCCGGGAGGGACCTACGAGCAGTACTTC.

This chain joins TRBV10-1 and TRBJ2-1; 8 bases are a match to TRBD2. Trimming removed 4 bases from V and 7 bases from J; junction bases left unmatched: 6. The germline CDR1 and CDR2 sequences are WNHNN and SYGVQD (reference sequence). This CDR3 is built from 14 residues. Here the CDR3 reads CASSGAAGENEQFF. CDR3 in DNA: TGCGCCAGCAGTGGAGCAGCGGGAGAAAATGAGCAGTTCTTC.

V is TRBV7-6 and J is TRBJ1-5, with D uncertain. Looked up from germline, CDR1 is SGHVS and CDR2 is FNYEAQ. The CDR3 consists of 13 residues. Trimming left V 0 bases short and J 7 bases short, with 7 bases between. The CDR3, as DNA: TGTGCCAGCAGCTTAGCGTCTAACCAGCCCCAGCATTTT. Translated: CASSLASNQPQHF.

The genes are TRBV29-1 and TRBJ2-1; possibly TRBD1 for D (6 bases). This CDR3 has 13 residues. Deletions cut 6 bases from V and 7 bases from J, with 16 bases between. Germline-derived CDR1 and CDR2 are SQVTM and ANQGSEA. The CDR3 loop reads CSVEDSRLNEQFF. The CDR3 nucleotides read TGCAGCGTCGAGGACAGTCGATTGAATGAGCAGTTCTTC.

CDR3 residues: CSVVGLAGASTDTQYF. The CDR3 bases are TGCAGCGTTGTTGGCCTAGCGGGGGCTAGCACAGATACGCAGTATTTT. J is TRBJ2-3 and V is TRBV29-1, with 10 bases identical to TRBD2. V dropped 4 bases and J dropped 0; count of bases not matched to a gene: 7. Per germline, CDR1 SQVTM and CDR2 ANQGSEA. CDR3 length: 16 amino acids.

The rearrangement links TRBV3-1 (or the pseudogene TRBV3-2) to TRBJ2-3; 16 bases fit TRBD2. Unmatched junction bases numbered 5, after V lost 4 bases and J lost 13 bases. There are 14 residues in the CDR3. Germline lookup yields CDR1 LGHDT and CDR2 YNNKEL (reference sequence). The CDR3 here is CASSPGLAGGWKYF. The DNA for the CDR3 is TGTGCCAGCAGCCCGGGACTAGCGGGAGGGTGGAAGTATTTT.

V and J are TRBV29-1 and TRBJ2-2; 12 nucleotides line up with TRBD1. V shed 7 bases and J 4 bases; nucleotides not matched to a gene: 1. Germline V CDR1 and CDR2: SQVTM, ANQGSEA. CDR3 length: 13 amino acids. CDR3 protein: CSGGQGATGELFF. Written as DNA, the CDR3 is TGCAGCGGGGGACAGGGGGCCACCGGGGAGCTGTTTTTT.